These 14 T cell receptor beta chains came from one sample sequenced in a study of T cell repertoires in cytomegalovirus infection. MiXCR, applied by TCRdb to the reads, yields one record per CDR3 protein. The sample holds about 770,000 distinct CDR3 sequences; about 28% are singletons and the top ten take under 15%. Their target antigens are unknown. The sample was cultured CD8+ T cells from PBMCs, taken from culture after CMV antigen stimulation. The source of these receptors is a human donor in good health (CMV status not recorded). Some clones in this sample may be carry-over from other donors' samples.

This chain links TRBV27 with TRBJ2-2, with 8 bases lining up with TRBD1. This CDR3 contains 15 residues. CDR1 and CDR2 from the germline V gene are MNHEY and SMNVEV (reference sequence). The junction had 11 bases not matched to a gene; V was cut back by 4 bases and J by 10 bases. The CDR3 DNA reads as TGTGCCAGCAGTTCCTCGCTTCAGGGGGCTGCGGAGCTGTTTTTT. This sequence encodes CASSSSLQGAAELFF.

Many counts were recorded for this clonotype. The rearrangement joins TRBV7-2 to TRBJ2-1; 9 nucleotides align to TRBD2. The V and J ends lost 1 base and 10 bases, in that order; junction bases with no gene match: 8. CDR1 is SGHTA, CDR2 FQGNSA, per germline. The CDR3 contains 15 residues. DNA for the CDR3: TGTGCCAGCAGCTTAGGCGGGGGGGCATGGGGCGAGCAGTTCTTC. It yields the protein CASSLGGGAWGEQFF.

This clonotype was recorded many times. This chain joins TRBV7-2 and TRBJ2-7; 9 nucleotides align to TRBD2. Unmatched junction bases numbered 13, after V lost 5 bases and J lost 5 bases. Looked up from germline, CDR1 is SGHTA and CDR2 is FQGNSA. This CDR3 contains 16 residues. For the CDR3, the DNA is TGTGCCAGCAGCCAAAGTGCCCTAGCGGGGACGAACGAGCAGTACTTC. Its protein product is CASSQSALAGTNEQYF.

The J gene is TRBJ2-5, the V gene TRBV6-5; TRBD1 aligns across 7 bases. This CDR3 is 15 amino acids long. V lost 4 bases to trimming and J lost 4 bases; unmatched junction nucleotides: 9. Germline CDR1 MNHEY, CDR2 SVGAGI. The CDR3 reads CASSSHGDRRETQYF. The CDR3, as DNA: TGTGCCAGCAGTTCGCACGGGGACAGACGAGAGACCCAGTACTTC.

This clonotype turned up a few times. The chain couples TRBV27 to TRBJ2-1, with a tentative D call TRBD2 (6 bases). Trimming cost V 6 bases and J 2 bases, with 17 bases left between them. This CDR3 contains 16 residues. Germline assignment: CDR1 MNHEY and CDR2 SMNVEV (reference sequence). CDR3 sequence: CASRPQGLITYNEQFF. The DNA of the CDR3 is TGTGCCAGCAGGCCTCAGGGACTTATCACCTACAATGAGCAGTTCTTC.

The CDR3 spells CASSQALVTEAFF. The CDR3 DNA sequence: TGTGCCAGCAGCCAAGCTTTGGTCACTGAAGCTTTCTTT. The chain couples TRBV14 to TRBJ1-1; no definite D call. This CDR3 has 13 residues. V lost 1 base, J lost 4 bases, and 7 bases lay in between. Germline V CDR1 and CDR2: SGHDN, FVKESK.

The table lists this clonotype with a few counts. The V call is TRBV19, the J call TRBJ2-1, with D maybe TRBD2 (6 bases). Trimming removed 2 bases at V and 9 bases at J, with 14 bases between. The CDR3 is 14 amino acids. Germline assignment: CDR1 LNHDA and CDR2 SQIVND (reference sequence). The CDR3, as DNA: TGTGCCAGTAGTATAACCCCTCGGGGGATTGAGCAGTTCTTC. Translation: CASSITPRGIEQFF.

The rearrangement uses TRBV28 and TRBJ2-6; no firm D call. V gave up 5 bases and J gave up 0 bases, with 11 bases separating them. Germline values: CDR1 MDHEN, CDR2 SYDVKM. This CDR3 spans 16 amino acids. In nucleotides, the CDR3 is TGTGCCAGCAGTCCCCCTTCAGACTCTGGGGCCAACGTCCTGACTTTC. Translated, it gives CASSPPSDSGANVLTF. Looking up the rest from reference TRBV28 and TRBJ2-6 gives the full variable domain: DVKVTQSSRYLVKRTGEKVFLECVQDMDHENMFWYRQDPGLGLRLIYFSYDVKMKEKGDIPEGYSVSREKKERFSLILESASTNQTSMYLCASSPPSDSGANVLTFGAGSRLTVL.

The rearrangement links TRBV7-9 to TRBJ1-4, with TRBD1 matching over 10 bases. Germline trimming cut 3 bases from V and 5 bases from J; bases unmatched to any gene: 9. The CDR3 sequence is 17 residues long. CDR1 and CDR2 from the germline V gene are SEHNR and FQNEAQ (reference sequence). The CDR3 coding sequence is TGTGCCAGCAGCTTCTTCCTAGGACAGGGGGTAAATGAAAAACTGTTTTTT. It specifies CASSFFLGQGVNEKLFF. The full variable domain, in which reference TRBV7-9 and TRBJ1-4 provide the parts outside the CDR3, is DTGVSQNPRHKITKRGQNVTFRCDPISEHNRLYWYRQTLGQGPEFLTYFQNEAQLEKSRLLSDRFSAERPKGSFSTLEIQRTEQGDSAMYLCASSFFLGQGVNEKLFFGSGTQLSVL.

As concerns this clonotype: Mismatch with germline at one junction end may stem from a read error. This chain connects TRBV5-1 to TRBJ2-1, with unresolved D. The CDR3 is 16 residues long. Germline CDR1 SGHRS, CDR2 YFSETQ. CDR3 sequence (DNA): TGCGCCAGCAGCTTTTACCTAGATTTCTCCTACAATGATCAGTTCTTC. Protein: CASSFYLDFSYNDQFF.

V gene TRBV7-6 combines with J gene TRBJ2-7, with 10 bases fitting TRBD1. The CDR3 totals 14 residues. Germline V gene sequence: CDR1 SGHVS, CDR2 FNYEAQ. Unmatched junction bases numbered 11, after V lost 8 bases and J lost 7 bases. The CDR3 loop reads CASVPGTGVQEQYF. The DNA for the CDR3 is TGTGCCAGCGTGCCCGGGACAGGGGTTCAAGAGCAGTACTTC. Full variable domain (remainder filled in from reference TRBV7-6 and TRBJ2-7): GAGVSQSPRYKVTKRGQDVALRCDPISGHVSLYWYRQALGQGPEFLTYFNYEAQQDKSGLPNDRFSAERPEGSISTLTIQRTEQRDSAMYRCASVPGTGVQEQYFGPGTRLTVT.

The chain joins TRBV20-1 to TRBJ2-1, with TRBD2 identical over 8 bases. The CDR3 loop spans 13 amino acids. Germline CDR1 and CDR2: DFQATT and SNEGSKA (reference sequence). The V gene end was trimmed by 3 bases and the J gene end by 3 bases; junction bases not matched to a gene: 1. CDR3: CSASTSGYNEQFF. CDR3 in DNA: TGCAGTGCTAGCACTAGCGGCTACAATGAGCAGTTCTTC.

V gene TRBV6-2 or TRBV6-3 combines with J gene TRBJ2-4, with 7 bases matching TRBD1. This CDR3 spans 13 amino acids. V was pared by 6 bases and J by 4 bases, with 3 bases of the junction left unmatched. Germline values: CDR1 MNHEY, CDR2 SVGEGT. In DNA, the CDR3 is TGTGCCAGCAGATTACAGGGGAAAAACATTCAGTACTTC. Its protein product is CASRLQGKNIQYF.

CDR3 bases: TGTGCCAGCAGTCCTTCAACACCCTACAATCAGCCCCAGCATTTT. Protein sequence: CASSPSTPYNQPQHF. The rearrangement uses TRBV27 and TRBJ1-5; D not certain. From germline, CDR1 is MNHEY and CDR2 SMNVEV (reference sequence). The V end was cut by 5 bases, the J end by 3 bases, with 14 bases between. This CDR3 has 15 amino acids.